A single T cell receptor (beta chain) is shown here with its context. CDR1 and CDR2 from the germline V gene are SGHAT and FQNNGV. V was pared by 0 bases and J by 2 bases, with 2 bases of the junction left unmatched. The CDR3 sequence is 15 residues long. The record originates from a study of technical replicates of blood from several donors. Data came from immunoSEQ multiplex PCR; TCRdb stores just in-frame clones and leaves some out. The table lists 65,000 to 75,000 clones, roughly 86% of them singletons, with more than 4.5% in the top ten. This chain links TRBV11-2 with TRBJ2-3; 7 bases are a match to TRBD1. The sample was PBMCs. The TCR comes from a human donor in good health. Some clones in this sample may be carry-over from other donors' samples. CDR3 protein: CASSLERGPTDTQYF. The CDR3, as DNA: TGTGCCAGCAGCTTAGAGAGGGGGCCCACAGATACGCAGTATTTT.